Listed here are 18 T cell receptor beta chains from one sample, sequenced in a study of OX40 agonist ivuxolimab in advanced cancers. The protocol was immunoSEQ multiplex PCR, while the TCRdb copy is restricted to in-frame clones and leaves out a portion. The sample has about 78,000 clones; under 90% are singletons. The sample in question was CD4+ or CD8+ T cells sorted from blood, obtained in a trial of the OX40 agonist ivuxolimab. Receptors were obtained from an adult with an advanced solid tumor such as melanoma, head and neck, liver or kidney cancer.

The chain employs TRBV4-3 and TRBJ2-7; D is undetermined. CDR1 is LGHNA and CDR2 is YSLEER in the germline V gene. The CDR3 contains 13 residues. With 4 bases removed from V and 1 base from J, the gap between germline ends came to 8 bases. The CDR3 is CASSPILSYEQYF. The DNA for the CDR3 is TGCGCCAGCAGCCCTATCCTATCCTACGAGCAGTACTTC.

The chain combines TRBV7-6 with TRBJ2-1; 11 bases align to TRBD2. With V trimmed by 2 bases and J by 9 bases, 9 bases remained unmatched. Germline V lookup: CDR1 SGHVS, CDR2 FNYEAQ. The CDR3 extends over 16 amino acids. The DNA for the CDR3 is TGTGCCAGCAGCTTAAGACCTAGCGGGGGGAGTGGTGAGCAGTTCTTC. The encoded protein is CASSLRPSGGSGEQFF.

This clone was recorded a few times. The chain combines TRBV7-9 with TRBJ2-5; TRBD1 aligns across 7 bases. From germline, CDR1 is SEHNR and CDR2 FQNEAQ (reference sequence). The CDR3 has 14 amino acids. The J segment lost 1 base and the V segment lost 6 bases, leaving 5 bases of the junction unmatched. The CDR3 nucleotides are TGTGCCAGCAGAACTGGGACAGCCCAAGAGACCCAGTACTTC. Translated, it gives CASRTGTAQETQYF.

V and J are TRBV19 and TRBJ2-3, with TRBD1 as a possible D gene (6 bases). Trimming shortened V by 3 bases and J by 2 bases, and 9 bases separated the two germline ends. Germline assignment: CDR1 LNHDA and CDR2 SQIVND (reference sequence). CDR3 size: 14 residues. For the CDR3, the DNA is TGTGCCAGTAGTATGACAGGAATCACAGATACGCAGTATTTT. Protein: CASSMTGITDTQYF.

V usage is TRBV7-9 and J usage is TRBJ1-1; a weak D match, TRBD1 (5 bases). Trimming took 4 bases from V and 0 from J, leaving 15 bases between them. Germline V gene sequence: CDR1 SEHNR, CDR2 FQNEAQ (reference sequence). CDR3 length: 16 residues. DNA of the CDR3: TGTGCCAGCAGCTCGGTGGGGGGGAAAGTGAACACTGAAGCTTTCTTT. Its protein product is CASSSVGGKVNTEAFF.

This clone was found a few times. The chain joins TRBV19 to TRBJ1-3; no reliable D call. The CDR3 runs 14 residues. The germline gives CDR1 LNHDA, CDR2 SQIVND (reference sequence). V was pared by 4 bases and J by 1 base, with 8 bases between. CDR3 region: CASSTLESGNTIYF. The CDR3 region has the DNA TGTGCCAGTAGTACACTGGAATCTGGAAACACCATATATTTT.

The J gene is TRBJ1-1, the V gene TRBV7-2; 7 bases align to TRBD1. CDR3 size: 13 residues. V trimming: 2 bases; J trimming: 8 bases; junction bases outside the gene matches: 5. Germline-derived CDR1 and CDR2 are SGHTA and FQGNSA. The CDR3 spells CASSLYPQGEAFF. The CDR3 DNA reads TGTGCCAGCAGCTTATACCCACAGGGGGAAGCTTTCTTT.

The V call is TRBV6-5, the J call TRBJ2-3; the match to TRBD2 covers 11 bases. The germline gives CDR1 MNHEY, CDR2 SVGAGI. Trimming removed 6 bases from V and 4 bases from J; junction bases left unmatched: 3. This CDR3 has 14 amino acids. The CDR3 bases are TGTGCCAGCAGCACTAGCGGGAGTGCAGATACGCAGTATTTT. Its translation: CASSTSGSADTQYF.

This clone was counted once. This chain joins TRBV6-5 and TRBJ2-7; 7 positions agree with TRBD2. Germline CDR1 reads MNHEY; CDR2 reads SVGAGI. The CDR3 covers 15 residues. V shed 3 bases and J 2 bases; nucleotides not matched to a gene: 7. For the CDR3, the DNA is TGTGCCAGCAGTTATCCGACCGGGACTACCTACGAGCAGTACTTC. Residues: CASSYPTGTTYEQYF.

The rearrangement links TRBV14 to TRBJ2-3; D remains ambiguous. Trimming shortened V by 4 bases and J by 4 bases, and 18 bases separated the two germline ends. CDR3 length equals 16 residues. Per the germline V gene, CDR1 is SGHDN and CDR2 is FVKESK. Here the CDR3 DNA reads TGTGCCAGCAGCCTCCATCTGTCCGGAACGCCAGATACGCAGTATTTT. Translation: CASSLHLSGTPDTQYF.

The V gene is TRBV7-2, the J gene TRBJ2-7, with D perhaps TRBD1 (5 bases). CDR1 SGHTA and CDR2 FQGNSA come from the germline V gene. This CDR3 is built from 12 residues. V was trimmed by 5 bases and J by 6 bases, leaving 11 bases between them. CDR3 DNA: TGTGCCAGCAGCGAACAGGTCTCCGAGCAGTACTTC. Encoded protein: CASSEQVSEQYF.

Comment on this clone: Other DNA sequences in this sample translate to the same CDR3. This sequence joins TRBV6-5 and TRBJ1-4, with 11 bases lining up with TRBD1. The V gene's germline CDR1 is MNHEY and CDR2 SVGAGI. V shed 2 bases and J 8 bases; nucleotides not matched to a gene: 7. The CDR3 covers 16 residues. CDR3 sequence (DNA): TGTGCCAGCAGTTACCGAGGACAGGGGGCGGGAGAAAAACTGTTTTTT. This encodes CASSYRGQGAGEKLFF.

The rearrangement joins TRBV25-1 to TRBJ2-7; 13 nucleotides line up with TRBD2. The CDR3 contains 15 residues. CDR1 is MGHDK, CDR2 SYGVNS, per germline. Unmatched junction bases numbered 5, after V lost 4 bases and J lost 5 bases. DNA for the CDR3: TGTGCCAGCAGTGTACGGACTAGCGGGAGCAACGAGCAGTACTTC. This translates into CASSVRTSGSNEQYF.

The CDR3 is CAISESGSPQETQYF. The CDR3 DNA is TGTGCCATCAGTGAGTCAGGTAGCCCTCAAGAGACCCAGTACTTC. This sequence joins TRBV10-3 and TRBJ2-5; D not certain. Looked up from germline, CDR1 is ENHRY and CDR2 is SYGVKD. V lost 0 bases, J lost 2 bases, and 10 bases lay in between. CDR3 length: 15 amino acids.

The chain has TRBV7-2 and TRBJ2-7; D remains unclear. CDR3 length: 15 residues. Trimming left V 4 bases short and J 6 bases short, with 19 bases between. Germline V lookup: CDR1 SGHTA, CDR2 FQGNSA. The CDR3 reads CASSSRTGSVAEQYF. The DNA of the CDR3 is TGTGCCAGCAGCTCCCGGACCGGCTCTGTCGCCGAGCAGTACTTC. The full variable domain, with the rest looked up from reference TRBV7-2 and TRBJ2-7, is GAGVSQSPSNKVTEKGKDVELRCDPISGHTALYWYRQSLGQGLEFLIYFQGNSAPDKSGLPSDRFSAERTGGSVSTLTIQRTQQEDSAVYLCASSSRTGSVAEQYFGPGTRLTVT.

The rearrangement links TRBV7-8 to TRBJ2-1; possibly TRBD1 or TRBD2 for D (5 bases each). The CDR3 length is 19 residues. From germline, CDR1 is SGHVS and CDR2 FQNEAQ. Trimming stripped 6 bases from V and 4 bases from J, with 28 bases between. CDR3 nucleotides: TGTGCCAGCAGTTCCCCCGGGGCTAGCATGCCTGGTGGGTACAATGAGCAGTTCTTC. The encoded protein is CASSSPGASMPGGYNEQFF.

Concerning this clone itself: Other DNA sequences in this sample translate to the same CDR3. The chain links TRBV18 to TRBJ1-3, with a weak D call TRBD1 (5 bases). The CDR3 totals 16 residues. From germline, CDR1 is KGHSH and CDR2 LQKENI. V was pared by 6 bases and J by 8 bases, with 23 bases between. This CDR3 reads CASSQNGGRRRDTIYF. For the CDR3, the DNA is TGTGCCAGCTCCCAGAATGGGGGTCGACGGCGGGACACCATATATTTT.

The chain uses TRBV14 and TRBJ1-2; 7 positions match TRBD1. The CDR3 has 17 amino acids. After removal of 4 bases from V and 2 bases from J, the junction contained 13 bases not matched to a gene. Germline CDR1 SGHDN, CDR2 FVKESK. CDR3 loop: CASSPSYYGQVNYGYTF. The CDR3 DNA reads TGTGCCAGCAGCCCCTCCTACTATGGACAGGTCAACTATGGCTACACCTTC.